The T cell receptor (beta chain) under discussion was sequenced for a study of CD8 T cells in ankylosing spondylitis. Trimming removed 4 bases at V and 3 bases at J, with 15 bases between. The CDR3 covers 14 residues. Germline CDR1 and CDR2: SQVTM and ANQGSEA. Quantitative 5'-RACE with molecular barcodes generated TCR beta libraries. MiXCR, run by TCRdb on the 5' RACE reads, gives a single entry per CDR3 protein. Counted here are 350,000 to 450,000 distinct CDR3 sequences, 20% occurring once; the ten biggest clones make up under 15%. Sequencing used blood, either unsorted or a sorted T cell fraction (not recorded which). The clonotype originates from a male donor with ankylosing spondylitis or in good health (not recorded which). The chain employs TRBV29-1 and TRBJ1-2; no clear D gene. The DNA of the CDR3 is TGCAGCGTTGTGGAAGAGACTGCATACTATGGCTACACCTTC. Its protein product is CSVVEETAYYGYTF.